This T cell receptor beta chain was sequenced during a study of shared clonotypes between healthy human individuals. Notes on the study in general: Generation of non-shared clonotypes was less probable than generation of clonotypes shared by all four donors.

The CDR3 loop spans 13 amino acids. Between the trimmed V and J ends, which lost 5 bases and 7 bases, there was a span of 14 bases. The germline V gene encodes CDR1 SNHLY and CDR2 FYNNEI. Regarding this clone: Its antigen is as yet unknown.

Per the study methods: ImmunoSEQ only sent back junction sequences with no quality scores, so filtering was done differently. Profiled with immunoSEQ multiplex PCR; TCRdb holds only in-frame clones, not every one. V, J and clone size reflect that table, while D and trimming were determined from the DNA. The sample carries more than 2 million clones, 90% to 97% recorded once. CD45RA+ naive and CD45RA-negative memory subsets were separated from CD4+ cells. The material sequenced was naive CD4+ T cells sorted from blood. As to subset: CD45RA+ positively selected. The chain is built from TRBV2 and TRBJ2-5; the D is unclear. This clonotype was obtained from a man younger than 35 in good health. This CDR3 reads CASSPPGPMTQYF. The CDR3 nucleotides are TGTGCCAGCAGTCCCCCGGGCCCTATGACCCAGTACTTC.